Below are 24 T cell receptor beta chains sequenced from a single sample in a study of response to subunit inactivated influenza vaccine. Each CDR3 protein gets one entry after TCRdb re-called the RT-PCR reads with MiXCR. The repertoire holds 650,000 to 850,000 distinct CDR3 sequences, with about 15% as singletons. Sample: PBMCs from blood, taken 14 days before vaccination. The receptors come from a man aged 45-65 years who received an inactivated influenza vaccine.

This clonotype has only a few counts. The V and J genes are TRBV3-1 and TRBJ2-4; 11 bases are shared with TRBD2. With V trimmed by 7 bases and J by 7 bases, 12 bases remained unmatched. The CDR3 has 16 amino acids. Looked up from germline, CDR1 is LGHDT and CDR2 is YNNKEL (reference sequence). In DNA, the CDR3 is TGTGCCAGCACCCCGGCTAGCGGGGGGTCCGGGAACATTCAGTACTTC. Its translation is CASTPASGGSGNIQYF.

V and J are TRBV4-3 and TRBJ2-3, with TRBD2 matching 7 bases. With V trimmed by 1 base and J by 1 base, 11 bases remained unmatched. CDR1 is LGHNA and CDR2 is YSLEER in the germline V gene. This CDR3 region has 18 residues. The CDR3 DNA reads as TGCGCCAGCAGCCAAGGGGTGTCGCCGGGAGGAGGCACAGATACGCAGTATTTT. Translating gives CASSQGVSPGGGTDTQYF.

This clonotype came up a few times. The chain joins TRBV6-2 or TRBV6-3 to TRBJ1-1; D gene uncertain. Germline V lookup: CDR1 MNHEY, CDR2 SVGEGT. The CDR3 covers 15 residues. Trimming removed 7 bases at V and 2 bases at J, with 17 bases between. CDR3 nucleotides: TGTGCCAGCAATCTCGGCGCCAGATCAAACACTGAAGCTTTCTTT. Encoded protein: CASNLGARSNTEAFF.

The chain joins TRBV6-1 to TRBJ2-1, with a tentative D call TRBD2 (6 bases). V was shortened by 6 bases and J by 5 bases, with 17 bases between the two germline ends. Germline CDR1 and CDR2: MNHNS and SASEGT. This CDR3 is built from 15 residues. CDR3 amino acids: CASRGAGQWNNEQFF. The DNA of the CDR3 is TGTGCCAGCAGGGGAGCGGGCCAATGGAACAATGAGCAGTTCTTC.

This chain connects TRBV18 to TRBJ2-3; TRBD2 aligns across 7 bases. The CDR3 covers 15 residues. V was pared by 2 bases and J by 3 bases, with 5 bases of the junction left unmatched. Per the germline V gene, CDR1 is KGHSH and CDR2 is LQKENI. The CDR3 spells CASSPWRERTDTQYF. In nucleotides, the CDR3 is TGTGCCAGCTCACCATGGCGGGAGCGGACAGATACGCAGTATTTT.

The chain links TRBV4-1 to TRBJ2-2, with D perhaps matching TRBD2 (5 bases). The germline V gene has CDR1 MGHRA and CDR2 YSYEKL. Trimming pared 3 bases from V and 0 bases from J, leaving 11 bases between. The length of the CDR3 is 16 residues. CDR3 sequence reads: CASSQSSGANTGELFF. In DNA, the CDR3 is TGCGCCAGCAGCCAGTCAAGCGGCGCGAACACCGGGGAGCTGTTTTTT.

This clonotype was seen ten or more times. This chain joins TRBV9 and TRBJ1-2, with TRBD1 matching over 7 bases. Germline V gives CDR1 SGDLS, CDR2 YYNGEE. The CDR3 contains 15 residues. V lost 3 bases, J lost 4 bases, and 9 bases stayed unmatched. The CDR3 nucleotides read TGTGCCAGCAGCGATACAGGGGCGATGGGCTATGGCTACACCTTC. Translation gives CASSDTGAMGYGYTF.

CDR3 in DNA: TGTGCCAGCAGGAGCGGGGAGCTGTTTTTT. Encoded protein: CASRSGELFF. V usage is TRBV6-2 or TRBV6-3 and J usage is TRBJ2-2; no reliable D call. V lost 6 bases and J 7 bases, leaving 3 bases between the germline ends. The CDR3 sequence is 10 residues long. Germline lookup yields CDR1 MNHEY and CDR2 SVGEGT.

The chain carries TRBV5-1 and TRBJ2-5, with 8 bases lining up with TRBD2. Germline CDR1 is SGHRS and CDR2 is YFSETQ. This CDR3 region has 17 residues. With V trimmed by 2 bases and J by 1 base, 10 bases remained unmatched. Written as DNA, the CDR3 is TGCGCCAGCAGCTTCCGGACTAGCCAAACCTTCCAAGAGACCCAGTACTTC. This codes for CASSFRTSQTFQETQYF.

This clonotype was observed a few times. The rearrangement uses TRBV20-1 and TRBJ2-5; 8 nucleotides agree with TRBD2. CDR1 and CDR2 (germline): DFQATT, SNEGSKA (reference sequence). This CDR3 spans 13 amino acids. The junction had 4 bases not matched to a gene; V was cut back by 3 bases and J by 4 bases. This chain's CDR3 is CSASGGAPETQYF. The CDR3 DNA sequence: TGCAGTGCTAGCGGGGGGGCCCCAGAGACCCAGTACTTC.

This rearrangement joins TRBV15 to TRBJ2-1, with TRBD1 matching over 11 bases. The V and J ends lost 5 bases and 4 bases, in that order; junction bases with no gene match: 4. The V gene's germline CDR1 is LNHNV and CDR2 YYDKDF (reference sequence). This CDR3 has 15 amino acids. CDR3 in DNA: TGTGCCACCAGCGTGGGACAGGGGGGATACAATGAGCAGTTCTTC. The encoded protein is CATSVGQGGYNEQFF.

This clonotype appeared a few times. The rearrangement links TRBV9 to TRBJ2-1; 8 nucleotides match TRBD1. This CDR3 has 16 residues. V shed 3 bases and J 9 bases; nucleotides not matched to a gene: 14. Germline assignment: CDR1 SGDLS and CDR2 YYNGEE. The CDR3 nucleotides read TGTGCCAGCAGCGCATTGGGGACAGGCTATCAAGGTGAGCAGTTCTTC. Translating gives CASSALGTGYQGEQFF. Drawing the rest from reference TRBV9 and TRBJ2-1, the complete variable domain is DSGVTQTPKHLITATGQRVTLRCSPRSGDLSVYWYQQSLDQGLQFLIQYYNGEERAKGNILERFSAQQFPDLHSELNLSSLELGDSALYFCASSALGTGYQGEQFFGPGTRLTVL.

This clonotype turned up a few times. The CDR3 here is CASSPGPLYEQYF. CDR3 bases: TGTGCCAGCAGTCCGGGACCTCTCTACGAGCAGTACTTC. The rearrangement uses TRBV9 and TRBJ2-7, with D perhaps TRBD1 or TRBD2 (5 bases each). Germline CDR1 and CDR2: SGDLS and YYNGEE. Trimming took off 5 bases at V and 3 bases at J, with 12 bases between the two ends. The CDR3 sequence is 13 residues long.

The J gene is TRBJ2-1, the V gene TRBV3-1, with TRBD2 identical over 9 bases. V trimming: 1 base; J trimming: 1 base; junction bases outside the gene matches: 5. This CDR3 comprises 17 residues. Germline values: CDR1 LGHDT, CDR2 YNNKEL (reference sequence). CDR3 in DNA: TGTGCCAGCAGCCAAGGGGGGACTAGCCTATCCTACAATGAGCAGTTCTTC. Translation: CASSQGGTSLSYNEQFF.

The V gene is TRBV4-3, the J gene TRBJ2-7, with 8 bases matching TRBD2. V lost 4 bases to trimming and J lost 6 bases; unmatched junction nucleotides: 8. CDR1 LGHNA and CDR2 YSLEER come from the germline V gene. The CDR3 length is 14 residues. CDR3 protein: CASSRAGGSGEQYF. Written as DNA, the CDR3 is TGCGCCAGCAGCCGCGCGGGAGGATCGGGCGAGCAGTACTTC.

The rearrangement uses TRBV7-8 and TRBJ2-5; tentative D call: TRBD1 (6 bases). Deletions cut 1 base from V and 3 bases from J, with 24 bases between. The CDR3 totals 19 residues. The germline V gene encodes CDR1 SGHVS and CDR2 FQNEAQ. The CDR3 reads CASSLEIPRLQGLKETQYF. CDR3 sequence (DNA): TGTGCCAGCAGCTTAGAAATACCCCGCCTACAGGGTCTTAAAGAGACCCAGTACTTC.

This clonotype was recorded many times. This chain joins TRBV7-8 and TRBJ1-1; no definite D call. V dropped 0 bases and J dropped 1 base, with 3 bases sitting between them. The germline CDR1 and CDR2 sequences are SGHVS and FQNEAQ. The CDR3 has 13 residues. CDR3 coding DNA: TGTGCCAGCAGCTTAGCACCGAACACTGAAGCTTTCTTT. This translates into CASSLAPNTEAFF.

This clonotype has a count of ten or more. The V and J genes are TRBV29-1 and TRBJ2-7; no clear D. This CDR3 has 15 residues. V was cut by 0 bases and J by 5 bases, with 17 bases left in between. CDR1 SQVTM and CDR2 ANQGSEA come from the germline V gene. CDR3 in DNA: TGCAGCGTTGAAGAGTCGTACGGTGCTGGGAACGAGCAGTACTTC. Its translation is CSVEESYGAGNEQYF.

This clonotype was recorded many times. This chain joins TRBV25-1 and TRBJ1-2; D is ambiguous. The CDR3 has 13 amino acids. Per germline, CDR1 MGHDK and CDR2 SYGVNS. V lost 2 bases, J lost 8 bases, and 12 bases lay in between. The CDR3 DNA reads as TGTGCCAGCAGTGAAAATAGACTGGGGGGCTACACCTTC. It translates to CASSENRLGGYTF.

Here the CDR3 DNA reads TGTGCCAGCAGCTACAGTGTTGCAACTAATGAAAAACTGTTTTTT. Protein product: CASSYSVATNEKLFF. V is TRBV6-5 and J is TRBJ1-4, with D unresolved. Trimming cost V 6 bases and J 0 bases, with 11 bases left between them. The CDR3 is made up of 15 amino acids. CDR1 is MNHEY, CDR2 SVGAGI, per germline.

This clonotype was counted between two and nine times. Here the CDR3 reads CASSQEKGPVEQFF. The CDR3 DNA sequence: TGCGCCAGCAGCCAAGAAAAGGGGCCAGTTGAGCAGTTCTTC. This rearrangement joins TRBV4-3 to TRBJ2-1; a weak D match, TRBD1 (5 bases). Trimming left V 0 bases short and J 9 bases short, with 12 bases between. Germline lookup yields CDR1 LGHNA and CDR2 YSLEER. The CDR3 is 14 residues long.

This clonotype was seen a few times. J is TRBJ1-2 and V is TRBV6-4; perhaps TRBD1 as D (5 bases). Trimming took 4 bases from V and 5 from J, leaving 14 bases between them. The germline V gene has CDR1 MRHNA and CDR2 SNTAGT. CDR3 length: 14 residues. This chain's CDR3 is CASSVHAGPYGYTF. DNA for the CDR3: TGTGCCAGCAGTGTTCACGCAGGGCCGTATGGCTACACCTTC.

This clonotype was counted between two and nine times. The chain combines TRBV10-3 with TRBJ2-5; D possibly corresponds to TRBD2 (7 bases). Per germline, CDR1 ENHRY and CDR2 SYGVKD. V lost 0 bases and J lost 5, with 16 bases in between. The CDR3 consists of 16 residues. The CDR3 loop is CAISESPGGRVETQYF. CDR3 nucleotide sequence: TGTGCCATCAGTGAGTCGCCCGGGGGGCGAGTGGAGACCCAGTACTTC.

This clonotype has only a few counts. This chain connects TRBV14 to TRBJ1-2; D may be TRBD1 (6 bases). This CDR3 has 13 amino acids. V was clipped by 8 bases and J by 4 bases, with 14 bases between them. Germline V CDR1 and CDR2: SGHDN, FVKESK. The CDR3 reads CASRDQGSYGYTF. CDR3 DNA: TGTGCCAGCCGGGACCAGGGGAGCTATGGCTACACCTTC.